Described below is a single T cell receptor (beta chain) sequence and its context. Unmatched junction bases numbered 8, after V lost 4 bases and J lost 5 bases. This CDR3 contains 14 residues. Germline-derived CDR1 and CDR2 are SGHRS and YFSETQ. The data were obtained in a study of blood T cell repertoires in COVID-19. Clones were read by immunoSEQ multiplex PCR, and TCRdb kept only the in-frame ones, dropping some. The repertoire holds 110,000 or so clones, with over 65% as singletons. The V and J genes are TRBV5-1 and TRBJ2-5, with TRBD2 identical over 7 bases. The sequence was obtained from a woman aged 40 to 49 with acute or convalescent COVID-19. Sequenced sample: peripheral blood. CDR3 in amino acids: CASSLGLEGETQYF. CDR3 DNA: TGCGCCAGCAGCCTCGGACTAGAGGGTGAGACCCAGTACTTC.